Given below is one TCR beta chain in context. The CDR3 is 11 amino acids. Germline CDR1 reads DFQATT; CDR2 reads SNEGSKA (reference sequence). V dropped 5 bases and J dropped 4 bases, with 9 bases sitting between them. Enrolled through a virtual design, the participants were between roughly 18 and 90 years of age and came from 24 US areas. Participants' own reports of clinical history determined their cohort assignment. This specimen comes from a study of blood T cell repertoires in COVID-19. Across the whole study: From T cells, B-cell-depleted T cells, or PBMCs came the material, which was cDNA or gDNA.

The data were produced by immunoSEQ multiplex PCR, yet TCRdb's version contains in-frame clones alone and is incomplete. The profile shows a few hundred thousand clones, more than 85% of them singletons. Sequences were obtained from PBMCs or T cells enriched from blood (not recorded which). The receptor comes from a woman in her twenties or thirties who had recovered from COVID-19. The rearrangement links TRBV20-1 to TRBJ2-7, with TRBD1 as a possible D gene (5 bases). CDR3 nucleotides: TGCAGTGCTGACAGACGATACGAGCAGTACTTC. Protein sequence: CSADRRYEQYF.